This T cell receptor (beta chain) was captured by sequencing in a study of blood T cell repertoires in COVID-19 (dated by TCRdb to the early 2020s). Turning to the overall study: Samples from collaborators originated in the United States, Italy and Spain and spanned both the acute and convalescent phases of COVID-19. The prospective study material was composed of cDNA or gDNA derived from T cells, B-cell-depleted T cells, or PBMCs. Subjects who had been exposed to COVID-19, were actively infected with it, or had recovered from it provided the deeply sampled blood TCRbeta repertoires that made up the dataset. A freely available public database, intended as a resource for researchers studying the immune response to SARS-CoV-2, is where the repertoires were released. Samples were obtained from the ongoing ImmuneRACE study (first 160 participants) and from some 1,300 subjects provided by 6 global collaborators. Nearly every sample came with metadata listing a de-identified subject ID, COVID-19 status, age in years and sex. Where available, HLA class I and class II types were taken from metadata supplied by the sample provider and were not determined by assay-based typing. Findings and caveats that apply to the study as a whole: How much clinical and demographic metadata was included differed by source and by participant, and the metadata was provided uncurated.

TCRbeta CDR3 regions were amplified from genomic DNA by means of the immunoSEQ Assay, a bias-controlled multiplex PCR. As for the authors' bioinformatics: Within the assay, amplification of reference gene primers was used to estimate how many nucleated cells each sample contained. To quantify the absolute abundance of each unique TCRbeta CDR3 rearrangement, sequence reads were collapsed and filtered. For each sample, productive Simpson clonality was calculated as the square root of Simpson's diversity index over productive rearrangements. TCRdb stores this immuneACCESS table with in-frame sequences only. Part of the clones is absent; in the studies checked, under half of the shortfall reflects unresolved V genes, and no reason is known for the rest. V, J and clone size are taken as reported in that table, and D and trimming were inferred from the DNA itself. For this sample there are tens of thousands of clones; approximately 86% appear just once. The top ten constitute about 7.4% of the sample.

The CDR3 covers 13 residues, taking in both the cysteine and the phenylalanine. The read is trimmed to its CDR3 DNA, 39 bases read in frame from base 1. V lost 2 bases and J lost 5 bases; the stretch between them is 10 bases long. Reading the germline V gene (reference sequence) gives CDR1 GTSNPN and CDR2 SVGIG. Collaborating institutions collected whole blood in K2EDTA tubes following their own protocols. For TCRbeta analysis, collaborator samples were shipped as frozen whole blood, as isolated PBMCs, or as DNA extracted from either sample type. Concerning this clone: Its antigen is currently not known. No base quality values were provided; no much bigger clone lies one nucleotide off.

Sequenced material: peripheral blood. This sequence originates from a human donor with active COVID-19. The donor label of this sample is uncertain. The V gene is TRBV30 and the J gene is TRBJ1-5; the D segment cannot be called with confidence. The CDR3 reads as follows: CAWSQGDDQPQHF. The DNA reads TGTGCCTGGAGTCAAGGAGATGATCAGCCCCAGCATTTT.